Listed here are 13 T cell receptor beta chains from one sample, sequenced in a study of blood T cell repertoires in COVID-19. TCRdb's table, derived via immunoSEQ multiplex PCR, lists solely in-frame clones and lacks some. The sample shows about 52,000 clones, about 90% of them seen only once. Input material: peripheral blood. All receptors come from a man aged 80 or over with active or convalescent COVID-19.

This clone came up a few times. The genes are TRBV7-2 and TRBJ1-1; D is ambiguous. CDR1 SGHTA and CDR2 FQGNSA come from the germline V gene. V was pared by 2 bases and J by 3 bases, with 10 bases between. The CDR3 totals 14 residues. The CDR3 protein is CASSLFTQDTEAFF. The CDR3 nucleotides read TGTGCCAGCAGCTTATTTACCCAGGACACTGAAGCTTTCTTT.

This clone was observed a few times. The rearrangement joins TRBV5-5 to TRBJ2-7; possible D gene TRBD2, 6 bases. The CDR3 has 13 amino acids. V was clipped by 1 base and J by 8 bases, with 13 bases between them. CDR1 is SGHKS and CDR2 is YYEKEE in the germline V gene (reference sequence). DNA of the CDR3: TGTGCCAGCAGCTTGTTGGCGGGAACACAGCAGTACTTC. Residues: CASSLLAGTQQYF.

This clone was observed a single time. The V and J genes are TRBV4-1 and TRBJ1-2, with D hard to call. V was cut by 0 bases and J by 9 bases, with 20 bases left in between. This CDR3 is built from 16 residues. Germline CDR1 is MGHRA and CDR2 is YSYEKL. The CDR3 bases are TGCGCCAGCAGCCAAGATCTAATGGAGCTACCTGTGCGCTACACCTTC. It yields the protein CASSQDLMELPVRYTF.

This sequence joins TRBV4-3 and TRBJ1-1; D is perhaps TRBD1 (6 bases). The V gene's germline CDR1 is LGHNA and CDR2 YSLEER. The length of the CDR3 is 14 residues. Trimming removed 3 bases from V and 1 base from J, with 9 bases in between. The CDR3 loop reads CASSQSTGNTEAFF. The CDR3 coding sequence is TGCGCCAGCAGCCAGTCGACAGGGAACACTGAAGCTTTCTTT.

The chain uses TRBV5-1 and TRBJ2-2; the match to TRBD1 covers 7 bases. Germline V CDR1 and CDR2: SGHRS, YFSETQ. With 2 bases clipped from V and 4 bases from J, the junction kept 5 bases outside the gene matches. CDR3 size: 15 residues. The CDR3 coding sequence is TGCGCCAGCAGCTTCCGACAGGGCGGCACCGGGGAGCTGTTTTTT. As protein: CASSFRQGGTGELFF.

V and J are TRBV7-2 and TRBJ2-3; 9 nucleotides match TRBD2. Trimming at V came to 4 bases and at J to 6 bases, leaving 8 bases not matched to a gene. CDR1 and CDR2 from the germline V gene are SGHTA and FQGNSA. This CDR3 has 15 amino acids. This chain's CDR3 is CASSSLGLASDTQYF. CDR3 DNA sequence: TGTGCCAGCAGCTCATTGGGACTAGCCTCGGATACGCAGTATTTT. The full variable domain, completed using reference TRBV7-2 and TRBJ2-3, is GAGVSQSPSNKVTEKGKDVELRCDPISGHTALYWYRQSLGQGLEFLIYFQGNSAPDKSGLPSDRFSAERTGGSVSTLTIQRTQQEDSAVYLCASSSLGLASDTQYFGPGTRLTVL.

This rearrangement joins TRBV6-5 to TRBJ1-5, with 9 bases aligning to TRBD1. The CDR3 extends over 15 amino acids. The ends lost 6 bases at V and 15 bases at J; junction bases unmatched: 18. CDR1 is MNHEY and CDR2 is SVGAGI in the germline V gene. In DNA, the CDR3 is TGTGCCAGCAGGATAGACAGACAGGGGGACGGAATGCTGCATTTT. Protein sequence: CASRIDRQGDGMLHF.

The rearrangement uses TRBV4-2 and TRBJ2-1; TRBD2 aligns across 14 bases. The CDR3 has 16 amino acids. Trimming removed 4 bases from V and 5 bases from J; junction bases left unmatched: 4. The germline CDR1 and CDR2 sequences are LGHNA and YNFKEQ. Written as DNA, the CDR3 is TGTGCCAGCAGCCCTGGACTAGCGGGGGGTAACAATGAGCAGTTCTTC. Translated: CASSPGLAGGNNEQFF.

The chain combines TRBV7-9 with TRBJ1-5; the match to TRBD1 covers 7 bases. The CDR3 is 14 amino acids. Germline lookup yields CDR1 SEHNR and CDR2 FQNEAQ (reference sequence). The trim removed 5 bases at V and 2 bases at J, leaving 3 bases unmatched. The CDR3 coding sequence is TGTGCCAGCAGCGTAGGGGGCGGCAATCAGCCCCAGCATTTT. Residues: CASSVGGGNQPQHF.

The CDR3 here is CAWGTGVGYTF. The CDR3 DNA sequence: TGTGCCTGGGGCACAGGGGTGGGCTACACCTTC. The chain employs TRBV30 and TRBJ1-2, with 7 bases lining up with TRBD1. V shed 5 bases, J shed 8 bases, and the junction held 5 bases outside the gene matches. The germline CDR1 and CDR2 sequences are GTSNPN and SVGIG (reference sequence). This CDR3 spans 11 amino acids.

This chain connects TRBV29-1 to TRBJ1-3; possibly TRBD1 for D (5 bases). The CDR3 length is 13 residues. Trimming removed 5 bases at V and 0 bases at J, with 8 bases between. Germline-derived CDR1 and CDR2 are SQVTM and ANQGSEA. The CDR3 reads CSVTGYSGNTIYF. In DNA form, the CDR3 reads TGCAGCGTTACAGGCTACTCTGGAAACACCATATATTTT.

This chain's CDR3 is CASSQVSGVGYGYTF. The CDR3 coding sequence is TGTGCCAGCAGCCAAGTTTCGGGGGTGGGCTATGGCTACACCTTC. The chain joins TRBV3-1 (or the pseudogene TRBV3-2) to TRBJ1-2; a weak D match, TRBD1 (5 bases). Germline assignment: CDR1 LGHDT and CDR2 YNNKEL (reference sequence). The length of the CDR3 is 15 residues. Trimming took off 1 base at V and 4 bases at J, with 13 bases between the two ends.

This clone was found a few times. The chain links TRBV4-3 to TRBJ2-7, with TRBD2 matching 11 bases. This CDR3 is 15 amino acids long. Germline CDR1 is LGHNA and CDR2 is YSLEER. V was clipped by 1 base and J by 3 bases; unmatched bases: 2. The CDR3 is CASSQGLAGFYEQYF. The CDR3 nucleotides are TGCGCCAGCAGCCAAGGACTAGCGGGGTTCTACGAGCAGTACTTC.